This TCR beta chain was identified in a study of ipilimumab plus nivolumab after autologous stem cell transplantation. V was clipped by 0 bases and J by 2 bases, with 16 bases between them. The germline CDR1 and CDR2 sequences are LNHNV and YYDKDF (reference sequence). The CDR3 totals 18 residues. Only in-frame clones appear in the TCRdb table, and some are missing; sequencing was by immunoSEQ multiplex PCR. This sample has more than 20,000 clones, with over 65% found just once. The specimen was PBMCs, collected in a trial of ipilimumab plus nivolumab as post-transplant consolidation. The TCR comes from a male donor with diffuse large B-cell lymphoma. V gene TRBV15 combines with J gene TRBJ1-4; D is ambiguous. The CDR3 nucleotides read TGTGCCACCAGCAGAGATAGGGCCTTGCTCGCCACTAATGAAAAACTGTTTTTT. Protein sequence: CATSRDRALLATNEKLFF.